This TCR beta chain was recovered during a study of T-cell memory formation after mild COVID-19. Study as a whole: Across donors, TCR clusters were largely donor specific.

The germline V gene encodes CDR1 LGHDT and CDR2 YNNKEL (reference sequence). V trimming: 4 bases; J trimming: 0 bases; junction bases outside the gene matches: 7. This CDR3 region has 17 residues. TCRdb independently ran MiXCR on the 5' RACE reads; one entry per CDR3 protein. The sample lists 200,000 to 300,000 distinct CDR3 sequences; over 15% were seen once. About this clonotype: Its antigen is undetermined.

Regarding the study as a whole: CD8+ contracting clones occupied EMRA, while CD4+ ones occupied mainly CM and EM. The study detected some responding clones in pre-infection memory, suggesting cross-reactive memory joined. Researchers could not confirm that second-wave clones peaking on day 37 targeted SARS-CoV-2.

The sequence was collected from a man younger than 35 who had mild COVID-19 (a few samples of this study predate the infection). Cell type and time point are not known. The chain couples TRBV3-1 to TRBJ2-5; the match to TRBD2 covers 11 bases. The sample taken for sequencing was PBMCs or a T cell subset sorted from them (not recorded which). The CDR3 region has the DNA TGTGCCAGCAGCCCCCTAACTAGCGGGGGCAACCAAGAGACCCAGTACTTC. Translated, it gives CASSPLTSGGNQETQYF.